A single sample is the source of the 4 T cell receptor beta chains below, sequenced in a study of a mutant IDH1 vaccine in newly diagnosed glioma. Time point noted: baseline, week 1 (first vaccination visit). Treatment described: pre-vaccination baseline after standard-of-care therapy. Generated by immunoSEQ multiplex PCR, the TCRdb table keeps only in-frame clones and is missing some. The table records tens of thousands of clones, just over 85% of them present only once. The sample here was PBMCs, taken from a glioma patient treated with radiotherapy, temozolomide or both. The receptors were sampled from a middle-aged man with glioma.

The chain is built from TRBV7-3 and TRBJ1-1, with a possible D match to TRBD1 (5 bases). Per the germline V gene, CDR1 is SGHTA and CDR2 is FQGTGA. V dropped 2 bases and J dropped 4 bases, with 11 bases sitting between them. The CDR3 totals 14 residues. CDR3 region: CASSLQGVGTEAFF. CDR3 DNA: TGTGCCAGCAGCTTACAGGGCGTAGGCACTGAAGCTTTCTTT. Using reference TRBV7-3 and TRBJ1-1 for the parts outside the CDR3, the full variable domain is GAGVSQTPSNKVTEKGKYVELRCDPISGHTALYWYRQSLGQGPEFLIYFQGTGAADDSGLPNDRFFAVRPEGSVSTLKIQRTERGDSAVYLCASSLQGVGTEAFFGQGTRLTVV.

The chain is built from TRBV7-9 and TRBJ1-3; TRBD1 matches 12 bases. Per the germline V gene, CDR1 is SEHNR and CDR2 is FQNEAQ (reference sequence). This CDR3 region has 18 residues. V lost 10 bases and J lost 3; bases outside the gene matches: 16. This CDR3 is CATRPRDRGREDGNTIYF. CDR3 nucleotides: TGTGCCACCAGGCCCCGGGACAGGGGGCGCGAAGATGGAAACACCATATATTTT.

The V call is TRBV4-1, the J call TRBJ2-1; the D gene could be TRBD1 or TRBD2 (5 bases each). Germline lookup yields CDR1 MGHRA and CDR2 YSYEKL. Deletions cut 3 bases from V and 0 bases from J, with 12 bases between. The CDR3 has 16 amino acids. CDR3 sequence reads: CASSQDRDDSYNEQFF. In DNA, the CDR3 is TGCGCCAGCAGCCAGGACCGGGACGACTCCTACAATGAGCAGTTCTTC.

This rearrangement joins TRBV18 to TRBJ1-1; D remains ambiguous. Per the germline V gene, CDR1 is KGHSH and CDR2 is LQKENI. Deletions cut 2 bases from V and 1 base from J, with 8 bases between. CDR3 length: 14 residues. The CDR3 reads CASSPTTGNTEAFF. In DNA, the CDR3 is TGTGCCAGCTCACCAACTACGGGGAACACTGAAGCTTTCTTT. The complete variable domain, with remaining parts taken from reference TRBV18 and TRBJ1-1, reads NAGVMQNPRHLVRRRGQEARLRCSPMKGHSHVYWYRQLPEEGLKFMVYLQKENIIDESGMPKERFSAEFPKEGPSILRIQQVVRGDSAAYFCASSPTTGNTEAFFGQGTRLTVV.